Shown below are 25 T cell receptor beta chains from a single sample sequenced in a study of T cell repertoires in ileal Crohn's disease. Produced via immunoSEQ multiplex PCR; TCRdb's table is partial and in-frame only. The sample gives about 6,400 clones, around 79% of which show up once; around 17% is in the top ten. Sequenced: ileal tissue. The receptors originated from an adult with Crohn's disease.

This chain connects TRBV5-1 to TRBJ1-1; possibly TRBD1 for D (5 bases). Between the trimmed V and J ends, which lost 2 bases and 1 base, there was a span of 9 bases. Looked up from germline, CDR1 is SGHRS and CDR2 is YFSETQ. The CDR3 has 14 amino acids. CDR3: CASSLGHGNTEAFF. The DNA of the CDR3 is TGCGCCAGCAGCTTAGGACACGGGAACACTGAAGCTTTCTTT.

The chain joins TRBV28 to TRBJ1-2; 7 bases map to TRBD1. The CDR3 consists of 12 residues. The V and J ends lost 5 bases and 8 bases, in that order; junction bases with no gene match: 5. Germline V gene lookup returns CDR1 MDHEN and CDR2 SYDVKM. CDR3 DNA sequence: TGTGCCAGCAGTCATCGACAGGGAGGCTACACCTTC. It translates to CASSHRQGGYTF.

The V and J genes are TRBV2 and TRBJ2-3; D possibly corresponds to TRBD2 (7 bases). Trimming removed 8 bases at V and 4 bases at J, with 16 bases between. CDR3 length equals 14 residues. Germline V gene data show CDR1 as SNHLY and CDR2 as FYNNEI. CDR3 sequence: CASRLRGGADTQYF. The CDR3 DNA reads TGTGCCAGCCGTCTTAGGGGGGGTGCAGATACGCAGTATTTT.

By share of the sample, this clone is medium-sized (0.01 to 0.1%). CDR3 nucleotide sequence: TGCGCCAGCAGTGAGAAGGCGGGAGGAAAGGACGGAAACATTCAGTACTTC. Protein product: CASSEKAGGKDGNIQYF. The V and J genes are TRBV10-1 and TRBJ2-4; 8 nucleotides agree with TRBD2. Losses at the gene ends were 2 bases for V and 6 bases for J; bases not matched to a gene: 12. The CDR3 sequence is 17 residues long. The germline V gene encodes CDR1 WNHNN and CDR2 SYGVQD (reference sequence).

The table lists this clone with a count of one. This chain joins TRBV6-5 and TRBJ2-3; 7 nucleotides match TRBD2. Per germline, CDR1 MNHEY and CDR2 SVGAGI. There are 15 residues in the CDR3. V gave up 2 bases and J gave up 0 bases; unmatched junction bases: 2. CDR3 protein: CASSYQRGSTDTQYF. CDR3 in DNA: TGTGCCAGCAGTTACCAGCGGGGCAGCACAGATACGCAGTATTTT.

CDR3 sequence reads: CASSLTAGETQYF. CDR3 coding DNA: TGTGCCAGCAGCTTGACGGCGGGGGAGACCCAGTACTTC. The V and J genes are TRBV5-6 and TRBJ2-5; TRBD2 might be the D (6 bases). The CDR3 runs 13 residues. CDR1 is SGHDT and CDR2 is YYEEEE in the germline V gene. Trimming cost V 1 base and J 5 bases, with 9 bases left between them.

The J gene is TRBJ1-1, the V gene TRBV9; the match to TRBD1 covers 7 bases. This CDR3 is built from 15 residues. Germline CDR1 reads SGDLS; CDR2 reads YYNGEE. The V gene end was trimmed by 0 bases and the J gene end by 6 bases; junction bases not matched to a gene: 8. The chain's CDR3 is CASSVGVQGFPEAFF. The CDR3 DNA reads as TGTGCCAGCAGCGTAGGCGTACAGGGGTTCCCTGAAGCTTTCTTT.

The chain has TRBV6-1 and TRBJ1-1, with D possibly being TRBD1 (6 bases). Germline V CDR1 and CDR2: MNHNS, SASEGT. There are 14 residues in the CDR3. The V gene lost 2 bases and the J gene lost 3 bases, with 10 bases spanning the gap. In nucleotides, the CDR3 is TGTGCCAGCAGTGAATGGGGGCTGGACACTGAAGCTTTCTTT. Translation gives CASSEWGLDTEAFF.

V usage is TRBV29-1 and J usage is TRBJ2-3, with D perhaps TRBD2 (6 bases). This CDR3 is 14 amino acids long. V was shortened by 4 bases and J by 4 bases, with 15 bases between the two germline ends. Germline V gives CDR1 SQVTM, CDR2 ANQGSEA. The CDR3, as DNA: TGCAGCGTTGCTTATGGGGGGATGGCAGATACGCAGTATTTT. Translation gives CSVAYGGMADTQYF.

The chain has TRBV6-5 and TRBJ2-7, with unresolved D. Between the trimmed V and J ends, which lost 6 bases and 0 bases, there was a span of 12 bases. Germline assignment: CDR1 MNHEY and CDR2 SVGAGI. The CDR3 is 14 amino acids. For the CDR3, the DNA is TGTGCCAGCAGCCGACACTTGAACTCCTACGAGCAGTACTTC. Protein sequence: CASSRHLNSYEQYF.

CDR3: CASSSSTGFGYGYTF. CDR3 coding DNA: TGTGCCAGCAGTTCCTCAACAGGGTTTGGCTATGGCTACACCTTC. The chain is built from TRBV27 and TRBJ1-2, with D possibly being TRBD1 (6 bases). The CDR3 runs to 15 residues. The V end was cut by 4 bases, the J end by 4 bases, with 16 bases between. CDR1 and CDR2 (germline): MNHEY, SMNVEV (reference sequence).

J is TRBJ2-1 and V is TRBV14, with 7 nucleotides matching TRBD2. There are 17 residues in the CDR3. Losses at the gene ends were 6 bases for V and 1 base for J; bases not matched to a gene: 12. Germline CDR1 is SGHDN and CDR2 is FVKESK. CDR3 nucleotides: TGTGCCAGCAGTCCGTGGGCGGGAGCGGTTTCCTACAATGAGCAGTTCTTC. Residues: CASSPWAGAVSYNEQFF.

The rearrangement links TRBV27 to TRBJ1-5; D remains unclear. V lost 5 bases and J 11 bases, leaving 13 bases between the germline ends. This CDR3 has 12 amino acids. Germline values: CDR1 MNHEY, CDR2 SMNVEV (reference sequence). CDR3 bases: TGTGCCAGCAGTGGAGGAGGCTCAGCCCAGCATTTT. Amino acid sequence: CASSGGGSAQHF.

The chain recombines TRBV10-3 with TRBJ2-1; 14 bases are shared with TRBD2. V was clipped by 5 bases and J by 10 bases; unmatched bases: 13. Germline CDR1 and CDR2: ENHRY and SYGVKD. The length of the CDR3 is 17 residues. The chain's CDR3 is CAISRYSGTSGSGEQFF. CDR3 nucleotide sequence: TGTGCCATCAGTCGATATTCCGGGACTAGCGGGAGTGGCGAGCAGTTCTTC.

This clone is a singleton in its sample. This chain joins TRBV7-9 and TRBJ2-1, with 13 bases identical to TRBD2. Trimming took 5 bases from V and 9 from J; bases not matched to a gene: 10. From germline, CDR1 is SEHNR and CDR2 FQNEAQ (reference sequence). This CDR3 is 16 amino acids long. In DNA form, the CDR3 reads TGTGCCAGCAGCATAACCGGGACTAGCGGGAAAGGTGAGCAGTTCTTC. This sequence encodes CASSITGTSGKGEQFF.

This clone was detected once. The V call is TRBV28, the J call TRBJ1-6, with D unresolved. With 6 bases removed from V and 6 bases from J, the gap between germline ends came to 18 bases. The CDR3 extends over 16 amino acids. The V gene's germline CDR1 is MDHEN and CDR2 SYDVKM. CDR3 residues: CASSPFRGGLNSPLHF. CDR3 DNA sequence: TGTGCCAGCAGCCCCTTCAGAGGCGGGCTTAATTCACCCCTCCACTTT.

This chain joins TRBV5-1 and TRBJ2-3, with 11 bases that match TRBD2. This CDR3 region has 16 residues. Germline V gene data show CDR1 as SGHRS and CDR2 as YFSETQ. After removal of 3 bases from V and 2 bases from J, the junction contained 5 bases not matched to a gene. CDR3 bases: TGCGCCAGCAGCTCGGGGACTAGCGGAAACACAGATACGCAGTATTTT. Translation: CASSSGTSGNTDTQYF.

The chain uses TRBV9 and TRBJ2-1; 8 bases are a match to TRBD2. The CDR3 is 15 residues long. Per germline, CDR1 SGDLS and CDR2 YYNGEE. The ends lost 3 bases at V and 0 bases at J; junction bases unmatched: 2. The CDR3 reads CASSGGTSSYNEQFF. Here the CDR3 DNA reads TGTGCCAGCAGCGGTGGGACTAGCTCCTACAATGAGCAGTTCTTC. The complete variable domain, with remaining parts taken from reference TRBV9 and TRBJ2-1, reads DSGVTQTPKHLITATGQRVTLRCSPRSGDLSVYWYQQSLDQGLQFLIQYYNGEERAKGNILERFSAQQFPDLHSELNLSSLELGDSALYFCASSGGTSSYNEQFFGPGTRLTVL.

The chain uses TRBV7-9 and TRBJ1-3, with 8 bases lining up with TRBD1. Germline V CDR1 and CDR2: SEHNR, FQNEAQ (reference sequence). The CDR3 spans 16 residues. V shed 6 bases, J shed 2 bases, and the junction held 9 bases outside the gene matches. CDR3 protein: CASRLTGGVTGNTIYF. Here the CDR3 DNA reads TGTGCCAGCAGGCTAACAGGGGGGGTAACTGGAAACACCATATATTTT.

This clone showed up just once. V gene TRBV11-2 combines with J gene TRBJ2-1; 12 positions agree with TRBD2. Germline CDR1 and CDR2: SGHAT and FQNNGV. CDR3 length: 17 amino acids. V shed 3 bases, J shed 6 bases, and the junction held 9 bases outside the gene matches. In nucleotides, the CDR3 is TGTGCCAGCAGCTTGCTTCTAGCGGGAGGGTCCCCCAATGAGCAGTTCTTC. Its protein is CASSLLLAGGSPNEQFF. Full variable domain (rest looked up from reference TRBV11-2 and TRBJ2-1): EAGVAQSPRYKIIEKRQSVAFWCNPISGHATLYWYQQILGQGPKLLIQFQNNGVVDDSQLPKDRFSAERLKGVDSTLKIQPAKLEDSAVYLCASSLLLAGGSPNEQFFGPGTRLTVL.

This chain connects TRBV6-6 to TRBJ1-1, with 8 nucleotides matching TRBD1. This CDR3 contains 15 residues. V trimming: 7 bases; J trimming: 3 bases; junction bases outside the gene matches: 10. Germline CDR1 reads MNHNY; CDR2 reads SVGAGI (reference sequence). CDR3 in amino acids: CASNDRGRGDTEAFF. CDR3 DNA sequence: TGTGCCAGCAACGACAGGGGAAGGGGAGACACTGAAGCTTTCTTT.

The chain uses TRBV2 and TRBJ2-5; 9 nucleotides line up with TRBD1. V shed 6 bases, J shed 4 bases, and the junction held 9 bases outside the gene matches. Germline values: CDR1 SNHLY, CDR2 FYNNEI. This CDR3 is built from 15 residues. The CDR3 loop reads CASSPGQGRGETQYF. The CDR3 bases are TGTGCCAGCAGCCCGGGACAGGGTAGGGGAGAGACCCAGTACTTC.

This clone was found a few times. The chain carries TRBV6-5 and TRBJ1-1; possibly TRBD1 for D (5 bases). The CDR3 contains 13 residues. The germline V and J ends were trimmed by 6 bases and 3 bases, with 11 bases remaining between them. CDR1 is MNHEY and CDR2 is SVGAGI in the germline V gene. The CDR3 loop is CASRNTQDTEAFF. DNA of the CDR3: TGTGCCAGCAGAAACACACAGGACACTGAAGCTTTCTTT.

The chain has TRBV29-1 and TRBJ2-2, with 9 nucleotides matching TRBD2. Trimming removed 5 bases from V and 5 bases from J; junction bases left unmatched: 6. The CDR3 covers 14 residues. Per germline, CDR1 SQVTM and CDR2 ANQGSEA. CDR3 sequence reads: CSVQAGGLTGELFF. The CDR3 DNA follows: TGCAGCGTTCAGGCGGGAGGGCTGACCGGGGAGCTGTTTTTT.

V and J are TRBV5-5 and TRBJ2-3; 8 bases line up with TRBD1. J lost 0 bases, V lost 5 bases, and 8 bases had no gene match. Germline CDR1 and CDR2: SGHKS and YYEKEE (reference sequence). CDR3 size: 16 residues. CDR3 coding DNA: TGTGCCAGCAGTTTTCAAGGACAGGGAAGCACAGATACGCAGTATTTT. This translates into CASSFQGQGSTDTQYF.